This T cell receptor (beta chain) was sequenced for a study of blood T cell repertoires in COVID-19. Study summary: Whether acute or convalescent, the COVID-19 samples came from the United States, Italy and Spain.

Method: immunoSEQ multiplex PCR; TCRdb's copy keeps in-frame clones and lacks some. The sample holds 270,000 or so clones, approximately 89% seen once. This CDR3 contains 15 residues. J was trimmed by 6 bases and V by 6 bases; bases with no gene match: 10. Germline CDR1 is LNHDA and CDR2 is SQIVND (reference sequence). Individuals aged roughly 18 to 95 years were recruited from fewer than 30 US areas. Assignment of participants to cohorts was predicated upon participant-reported clinical history. This clone has a handful of counts. Sequencing input: PBMCs or T cells enriched from blood (not recorded which). The chain recombines TRBV19 with TRBJ2-2; TRBD2 aligns across 7 bases. The clonotype comes from a middle-aged woman with acute COVID-19. The CDR3 loop is CASSPTRTRPGELFF. CDR3 DNA sequence: TGTGCCAGTAGCCCGACGCGGACTAGACCCGGGGAGCTGTTTTTT.